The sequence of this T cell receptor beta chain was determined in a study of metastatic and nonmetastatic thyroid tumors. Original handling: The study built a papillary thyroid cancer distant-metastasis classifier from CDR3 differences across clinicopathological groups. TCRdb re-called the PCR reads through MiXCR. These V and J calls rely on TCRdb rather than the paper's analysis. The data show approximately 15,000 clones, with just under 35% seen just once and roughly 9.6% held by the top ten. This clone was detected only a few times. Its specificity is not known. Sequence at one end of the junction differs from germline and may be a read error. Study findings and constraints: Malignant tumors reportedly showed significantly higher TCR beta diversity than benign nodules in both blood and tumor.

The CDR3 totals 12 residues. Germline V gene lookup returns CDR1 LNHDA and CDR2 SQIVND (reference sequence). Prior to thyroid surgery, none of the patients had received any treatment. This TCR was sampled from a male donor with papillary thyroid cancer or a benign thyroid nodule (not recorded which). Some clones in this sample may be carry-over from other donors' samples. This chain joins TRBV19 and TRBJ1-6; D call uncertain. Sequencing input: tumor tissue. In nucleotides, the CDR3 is TGTGCCAGTAGTATCAGGTTGTGCCAGATAGGATTT. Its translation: CASSIRLCQIGF.